The 23 T cell receptor beta chains in this list originate from one sample, sequenced in a study of human T cells and chemical hapten exposure. TCRdb reanalysed the RACE reads using MiXCR and keeps one entry per CDR3 protein. The sample includes tens of thousands of distinct CDR3 sequences, 12% seen only once; the top ten take about 3.7%. Time point of the sample: patch test 1, 2 weeks after DPC sensitization. Treatment here: therapeutic diphenylcyclopropenone sensitization with weekly scalp DPC. Source: whole blood, taken in connection with sensitization to the hapten diphenylcyclopropenone (DPC). The receptors shown here come from a woman in her fifties or sixties with alopecia areata. Some clones in this sample may be carry-over from other donors' samples.

This clonotype was detected many times. The chain employs TRBV27 and TRBJ2-7, with D possibly matching TRBD1 (5 bases). Looked up from germline, CDR1 is MNHEY and CDR2 is SMNVEV (reference sequence). The CDR3 length is 12 residues. The germline V and J ends were trimmed by 2 bases and 6 bases, with 8 bases remaining between them. CDR3 coding DNA: TGTGCCAGCAGTTTAACAGGTGGCGAGCAGTACTTC. It yields the protein CASSLTGGEQYF.

V and J are TRBV27 and TRBJ2-6; a possible D gene is TRBD1 (5 bases). This CDR3 has 16 amino acids. Germline V CDR1 and CDR2: MNHEY, SMNVEV (reference sequence). Trimming removed 4 bases from V and 2 bases from J, with 12 bases in between. CDR3 amino acids: CASSSSGFPGANVLTF. The CDR3 DNA reads as TGTGCCAGCAGTTCCTCAGGGTTTCCTGGGGCCAACGTCCTGACTTTC.

This clonotype was observed a handful of times. V and J are TRBV5-1 and TRBJ2-5, with a weak D call TRBD1 (6 bases). The CDR3 runs to 12 residues. Germline CDR1 is SGHRS and CDR2 is YFSETQ. The V end lost 8 bases, the J end lost 1 base, and 9 bases lay between the germline ends. The DNA for the CDR3 is TGCGCCAGTTCGGACAGCCAAGAGACCCAGTACTTC. Encoded protein: CASSDSQETQYF.

V is TRBV7-3 and J is TRBJ2-7; D ambiguous. The CDR3 runs to 13 residues. V was clipped by 0 bases and J by 5 bases, with 8 bases between them. Germline loops: CDR1 SGHTA, CDR2 FQGTGA. The CDR3 is CASSLTYADEQYF. The CDR3 region has the DNA TGTGCCAGCAGCTTAACATACGCCGACGAGCAGTACTTC.

The CDR3 DNA reads as TGTGCCATCGCAGGACAGGGGGTCTCTGGGGCCAACGTCCTGACTTTC. Translating gives CAIAGQGVSGANVLTF. V is TRBV10-3 and J is TRBJ2-6; TRBD1 matches at 10 bases. Germline V lookup: CDR1 ENHRY, CDR2 SYGVKD. J was trimmed by 0 bases and V by 8 bases; bases with no gene match: 4. The CDR3 is made up of 16 amino acids.

There are many counts of this clonotype. This sequence joins TRBV3-1 and TRBJ2-2, with a weak D call TRBD2 (5 bases). The V gene's germline CDR1 is LGHDT and CDR2 YNNKEL (reference sequence). CDR3 size: 16 residues. V was pared by 4 bases and J by 4 bases, with 16 bases between. The CDR3 region is CASSRGVASLTGELFF. CDR3 DNA sequence: TGTGCCAGCAGCCGTGGGGTAGCGTCACTCACCGGGGAGCTGTTTTTT.

This chain joins TRBV7-9 and TRBJ1-1; D call uncertain. Looked up from germline, CDR1 is SEHNR and CDR2 is FQNEAQ (reference sequence). V was clipped by 5 bases and J by 6 bases, with 10 bases between them. The CDR3 covers 12 residues. The DNA for the CDR3 is TGTGCCAGCAGCCTCCCCGAGGCTGAAGCTTTCTTT. Protein product: CASSLPEAEAFF.

Comment on this clonotype: This clone may be a read error of a much larger clone one base away. The conserved phenylalanine or tryptophan is not found at the CDR3 terminus, so this likely reflects a read error. The genes are TRBV10-2 and TRBJ2-1; 10 bases map to TRBD2. The V gene's germline CDR1 is WSHSY and CDR2 SAAADI. V dropped 7 bases and J dropped 8; count of bases not matched to a gene: 5. The CDR3 contains 13 residues. The CDR3 coding sequence is TGCGCCAGCAACAGCGGGGGGGCCGATGAGCAGTTCTAC. This translates into CASNSGGADEQFY.

The chain joins TRBV20-1 to TRBJ1-5; 8 bases are shared with TRBD1. This CDR3 contains 15 residues. After removal of 3 bases from V and 2 bases from J, the junction contained 6 bases not matched to a gene. Per germline, CDR1 DFQATT and CDR2 SNEGSKA (reference sequence). The DNA of the CDR3 is TGCAGTGCTAGTCGGACAGGGTATGGCAATCAGCCCCAGCATTTT. Its protein is CSASRTGYGNQPQHF.

In its sample, this clonotype was seen many times. V usage is TRBV7-2 and J usage is TRBJ1-2; 10 bases match TRBD1. Germline trimming cut 5 bases from V and 6 bases from J; bases unmatched to any gene: 9. The CDR3 sequence is 15 residues long. The germline V gene encodes CDR1 SGHTA and CDR2 FQGNSA. The CDR3 sequence: CASSPRQGARDGYTF. CDR3 DNA: TGTGCCAGCAGCCCACGACAGGGGGCAAGGGATGGCTACACCTTC.

This clonotype was picked up one time. The chain recombines TRBV7-8 with TRBJ1-4; tentatively, D is TRBD1 (6 bases). The germline gives CDR1 SGHVS, CDR2 FQNEAQ. This CDR3 comprises 13 residues. V lost 1 base, J lost 9 bases, and 9 bases lay in between. The CDR3 bases are TGTGCCAGCAGCTTAGTACAGGGTCAAAAACTGTTTTTT. As protein: CASSLVQGQKLFF. Drawing the rest from reference TRBV7-8 and TRBJ1-4, the complete variable domain is GAGVSQSPRYKVAKRGQDVALRCDPISGHVSLFWYQQALGQGPEFLTYFQNEAQLDKSGLPSDRFFAERPEGSVSTLKIQRTQQEDSAVYLCASSLVQGQKLFFGSGTQLSVL.

This clonotype was counted a few times. V is TRBV18 and J is TRBJ1-2; the D is unclear. The CDR3 sequence is 12 residues long. V lost 2 bases and J 7 bases, leaving 8 bases between the germline ends. Germline assignment: CDR1 KGHSH and CDR2 LQKENI. CDR3 sequence: CASSPEQTGYTF. CDR3 bases: TGTGCCAGCTCACCAGAGCAAACTGGCTACACCTTC.

This clonotype was counted only a few times. The chain joins TRBV20-1 to TRBJ2-5; D possibly matches TRBD1 or TRBD2 (5 bases each). Trimming cost V 6 bases and J 1 base, with 12 bases left between them. The CDR3 extends over 13 amino acids. CDR1 is DFQATT, CDR2 SNEGSKA, per germline (reference sequence). Here the CDR3 DNA reads TGCAGTGCGATTACAGGACTCCAAGAGACCCAGTACTTC. Protein sequence: CSAITGLQETQYF.

The CDR3 reads CASSVRVLNHLYGYTF. Written as DNA, the CDR3 is TGTGCCAGTAGTGTCAGGGTCCTTAATCACCTGTATGGCTACACCTTC. V gene TRBV19 combines with J gene TRBJ1-2; weak D call: TRBD1 (5 bases). The V gene's germline CDR1 is LNHDA and CDR2 SQIVND (reference sequence). The CDR3 runs 16 residues. V lost 5 bases and J 5 bases, leaving 21 bases between the germline ends.

This clonotype came up a few times. The rearrangement links TRBV29-1 to TRBJ1-1; maybe TRBD1 (6 bases). CDR1 SQVTM and CDR2 ANQGSEA come from the germline V gene. The CDR3 contains 13 residues. Trimming stripped 7 bases from V and 1 base from J, with 13 bases between. The CDR3 DNA follows: TGCAGCGGGGACACTCTCAAGAACACTGAAGCTTTCTTT. Translation: CSGDTLKNTEAFF.

This chain connects TRBV28 to TRBJ1-1; unclear D gene. Germline V gene sequence: CDR1 MDHEN, CDR2 SYDVKM. With 2 bases removed from V and 1 base from J, the gap between germline ends came to 8 bases. The CDR3 loop spans 14 amino acids. CDR3 sequence: CASSLKGWNTEAFF. The CDR3 bases are TGTGCCAGCAGTTTAAAGGGATGGAACACTGAAGCTTTCTTT.

This clonotype appeared many times. V gene TRBV6-4 combines with J gene TRBJ2-7, with a possible D match to TRBD2 (6 bases). Germline CDR1 reads MRHNA; CDR2 reads SNTAGT. The V and J ends lost 3 bases and 5 bases respectively, with 20 bases between them. The CDR3 spans 16 residues. Here the CDR3 DNA reads TGTGCCAGCAGTGAACCTCCCGGGACTCAGTGGGACGAGCAGTACTTC. Its protein is CASSEPPGTQWDEQYF.

This clonotype was detected a few times. The rearrangement links TRBV20-1 to TRBJ2-6; 8 positions match TRBD1. CDR1 is DFQATT, CDR2 SNEGSKA, per germline (reference sequence). This CDR3 is 19 amino acids long. V was pared by 3 bases and J by 4 bases, with 17 bases of the junction left unmatched. CDR3 bases: TGCAGTGCTAGCTACCCCGTACAGGGGGATATTGTGGGGGCCAACGTCCTGACTTTC. Its protein is CSASYPVQGDIVGANVLTF.

This clonotype was counted ten times or more. The rearrangement links TRBV4-2 to TRBJ2-3, with 9 bases matching TRBD2. The CDR3 loop spans 15 amino acids. V gave up 0 bases and J gave up 14 bases; unmatched junction bases: 12. From germline, CDR1 is LGHNA and CDR2 YNFKEQ. The CDR3 DNA reads TGTGCCAGCAGCCAAGATAGCAGGCCCGGGACTAGCCTGTATTTT. This sequence encodes CASSQDSRPGTSLYF.

This chain uses TRBV2 with TRBJ1-1; tentatively, D is TRBD1 (5 bases). The length of the CDR3 is 14 residues. Deletions cut 4 bases from V and 0 bases from J, with 9 bases between. CDR1 is SNHLY, CDR2 FYNNEI, per germline. CDR3 loop: CASSGQSLNTEAFF. CDR3 coding DNA: TGTGCCAGCAGTGGACAGTCCCTGAACACTGAAGCTTTCTTT.

The table lists this clonotype with a few counts. This chain joins TRBV3-1 and TRBJ1-2, with D unclear. The CDR3 contains 12 residues. Germline loops: CDR1 LGHDT, CDR2 YNNKEL (reference sequence). Trimming shortened V by 4 bases and J by 8 bases, and 11 bases separated the two germline ends. The chain's CDR3 is CASSLTEGGYTF. The CDR3 DNA reads TGTGCCAGCAGCCTCACAGAAGGAGGCTACACCTTC.

This clonotype came up a few times. This chain links TRBV6-5 with TRBJ2-3; a weak D match, TRBD2 (7 bases). Looked up from germline, CDR1 is MNHEY and CDR2 is SVGAGI. Trimming left V 0 bases short and J 2 bases short, with 12 bases between. This CDR3 region has 16 residues. In DNA, the CDR3 is TGTGCCAGCAGTTACTCCGGGGGGCCCCCCACAGATACGCAGTATTTT. As protein: CASSYSGGPPTDTQYF.

The rearrangement uses TRBV5-1 and TRBJ2-4, with TRBD2 identical over 9 bases. This CDR3 has 16 amino acids. In germline, CDR1 is SGHRS, CDR2 YFSETQ. V lost 4 bases and J lost 9; bases outside the gene matches: 14. DNA of the CDR3: TGCGCCAGCAGCCCCGTAGCGGGGGACCCCGGCGGCATTCAGTACTTC. Translated: CASSPVAGDPGGIQYF.